This T cell receptor beta chain appears in the sequencing data of a study of T cell responses to AZD1222 COVID-19 vaccine (dated by TCRdb to about 2021). Regarding the research as a whole: A total of approximately 240 trial participants underwent TCR sequencing, of whom about 210 had received two doses of AZD1222 and around 26 had received two doses of the MenACWY control vaccine. Trial participants were enrolled into age subgroups of 18-55, 56-69 and 70-plus years, which contained about 150, 27 and 61 TCR-sequenced participants, respectively. The full study reports these points: Epitopes outside the regions mutated in the B.1.351 and B.1.1.7 variants were reportedly recognized by nearly half of the unique spike-specific TCRs. The 56-69-year group was small, and its depth increase did not reach significance, likely because of low power. CD4 TCRs associated with the vaccine covered the entire spike protein, and the dominant responses were in regions 160-218 and 743-854. After two AZD1222 doses, spike-specific TCR breadth and depth were significantly higher than at day 0 and than in MenACWY recipients. Participants were mostly white British and included more females than males, and it was suggested by the authors that clonal diversity may have been underestimated. Because no day 14 peak-response samples were available, repertoires were characterized only after the peak T cell response. Conclusions about previously exposed vaccinees are limited, since just five to seven AZD1222 recipients were seropositive for SARS-CoV-2 at baseline.

Measured from the cysteine to the phenylalanine, the CDR3 is 11 residues long. The entry retains the CDR3 DNA only, 33 bases that are in frame from base 1. CDR1 and CDR2, looked up from the germline V gene, are MDHEN and SYDVKM. V loses 6 bases of germline sequence and J loses 7 bases, and the interval between the two ends is 10 bases. In light of the paper, this sample's time point label describes: about 28 days (+/-7) after the second vaccine dose. AZD1222 recipients with second doses at about 4 weeks or about 12 weeks were pooled, because spike-specific TCR depth and breadth did not differ between schedules. Vaccinee samples were obtained from the UK trials COV001 and COV002, which included a single-blind randomized controlled phase 2/3 trial of AZD1222 (ChAdOx1 nCoV-19) in healthy adults. For TCRbeta chain sequencing, PBMC samples were collected from trial participants at day 0 and at day 28 after the second dose.

This clone was found once. The antigen it binds to is not known. No qualities accompany the bases; no much larger clone lies one base away. The CDR3 regions of human TCRbeta chains were subjected to immunosequencing. From the authors' description of their analysis: TCRs in the repertoires were compared against a reference library of SARS-CoV-2-specific TCRs that had been generated with the MIRA antigen-specificity platform. Breadth meant the fraction of unique TCRs that were SARS-CoV-2-associated, whereas depth meant the fraction of total T cells that were SARS-CoV-2-associated. Each spike-specific TCR was assigned to its reactive spike region and to a CD4 or CD8 class using the MIRA data. Log10-transformed breadth and depth values were compared by one-way ANOVA with Sidak's multiple comparisons tests. TCRdb obtained this table from immuneACCESS and retained in-frame rearrangements with V and J assigned. These tables miss some clones; where compared with another copy, unresolved V genes account for less than half of the shortfall, and the remainder is unexplained. V, J and clone size are those of that table, while D and trimming were read from the DNA. The sample table lists around 120,000 clones, around 84% of them with a count of one. Under 20% of the sample comes from the top ten.

The TCR comes from an adult who received the AZD1222 COVID-19 vaccine. The chain joins TRBV28 to TRBJ2-7; a tentative D match to TRBD1 spans 5 bases. This sample comprised peripheral blood, obtained 28 days after the second AZD1222 dose. This receptor has the CDR3 CASRQGPEQYF. Read as DNA, the sequence is TGTGCCAGCAGGCAGGGCCCGGAGCAGTACTTC.